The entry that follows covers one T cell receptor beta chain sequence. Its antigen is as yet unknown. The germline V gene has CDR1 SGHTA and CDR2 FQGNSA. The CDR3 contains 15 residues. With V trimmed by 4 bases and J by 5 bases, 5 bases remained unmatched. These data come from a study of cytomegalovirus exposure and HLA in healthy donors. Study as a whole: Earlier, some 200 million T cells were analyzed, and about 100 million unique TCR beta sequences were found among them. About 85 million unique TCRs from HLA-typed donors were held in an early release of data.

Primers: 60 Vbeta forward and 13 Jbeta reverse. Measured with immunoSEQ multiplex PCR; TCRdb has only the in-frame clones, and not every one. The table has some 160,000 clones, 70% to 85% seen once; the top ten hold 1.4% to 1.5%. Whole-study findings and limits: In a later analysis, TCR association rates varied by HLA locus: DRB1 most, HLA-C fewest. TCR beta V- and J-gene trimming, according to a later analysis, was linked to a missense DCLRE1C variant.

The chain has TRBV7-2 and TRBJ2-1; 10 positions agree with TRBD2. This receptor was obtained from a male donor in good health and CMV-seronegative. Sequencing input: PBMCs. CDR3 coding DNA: TGTGCCAGCAGCTCTTCTAGCGGGAGCAACAATGAGCAGTTCTTC. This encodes CASSSSSGSNNEQFF.